Sequencing of this TCR beta chain was carried out in a study of cytomegalovirus exposure and HLA in healthy donors. This PCR relied on a set of 60 Vbeta primers and 13 Jbeta primers. Some clones are missing from TCRdb's copy, which holds only in-frame ones; the method was immunoSEQ multiplex PCR. This table has fewer than 200,000 clones, roughly 80% appearing once. V dropped 5 bases and J dropped 6; count of bases not matched to a gene: 6. Germline CDR1 reads MGHRA; CDR2 reads YSYEKL. The CDR3 loop spans 13 amino acids. The clonotype was recovered from a woman in her late teens or twenties in good health and CMV-seronegative. The V and J genes are TRBV4-1 and TRBJ2-7; 8 bases are a match to TRBD2. The material sequenced was PBMCs. The CDR3 DNA is TGCGCCAGCAGCTGGCGACTAGCGAGCGAGCAGTACTTC. This translates into CASSWRLASEQYF.